The rows below give T cell receptor beta chains drawn from one sample of a study of cytomegalovirus exposure and HLA in healthy donors. This table comes from immunoSEQ multiplex PCR, and its TCRdb copy is limited to in-frame clones, with some not included. This sample carries some 130,000 clones, 79% of them seen once, and the ten largest clones take 2.5% to 3.5%. Material: PBMCs. All receptors derive from a female donor in good health and CMV-seronegative. The CDR3 runs from the conserved cysteine through the conserved F or W. Fields, in order: CDR3 length, J gene, clone size, V gene, D gene, CDR3 DNA, CDR3 protein. D genes are given only for firm matches. Expanded clones are given a class, and other clones once, few, many or no size at all.

length: 13
J: TRBJ1-5
size: -
V: TRBV6-5
D: -
DNA: TGTGCCAGCAGTCTAAATAGCAATCAGCCCCAGCATTTT
CDR3: CASSLNSNQPQHF

length: 15
J: TRBJ2-7
size: once
V: TRBV7-2
D: -
DNA: TGTGCCAGCAGCCCAGGTGTAAGGCCTACGTACGAGCAGTACTTC
CDR3: CASSPGVRPTYEQYF

length: 14
J: TRBJ1-6
size: -
V: TRBV5-6
D: TRBD1
DNA: TGTGCCAGCAGCGCTGACAGGGGGTATTCACCCCTCCACTTT
CDR3: CASSADRGYSPLHF

length: 15
J: TRBJ2-1
size: -
V: TRBV9
D: TRBD2
DNA: TGTGCCAGCAGCGTAGCGACTAGCGGTTACAATGAGCAGTTCTTC
CDR3: CASSVATSGYNEQFF

length: 13
J: TRBJ1-1
size: -
V: TRBV10-3
D: -
DNA: TGTGCCATCAGTGACGGACAGAACACTGAAGCTTTCTTT
CDR3: CAISDGQNTEAFF

length: 14
J: TRBJ1-2
size: -
V: TRBV10-3
D: -
DNA: TGTGCCATCAGTGAGTCTACAGGGAGGGAGGGCTACACCTTC
CDR3: CAISESTGREGYTF

length: 13
J: TRBJ2-7
size: -
V: TRBV7-6
D: -
DNA: TGTGCCAGCAGCTTTTCTGAGTTTGGCGAGCAGTACTTC
CDR3: CASSFSEFGEQYF

length: 15
J: TRBJ1-1
size: -
V: TRBV6-5
D: TRBD1
DNA: TGTGCCAGCAGTTACTCGACGACAGGGGGCACTGAAGCTTTCTTT
CDR3: CASSYSTTGGTEAFF

length: 15
J: TRBJ2-7
size: -
V: TRBV27
D: TRBD1
DNA: TGTGCCAGCAGTCCGTACAGGGGGGACGGCTACGAGCAGTACTTC
CDR3: CASSPYRGDGYEQYF

length: 14
J: TRBJ1-1
size: -
V: TRBV10-3
D: -
DNA: TGTGCCATCAGTGAGTCCTTCGGTTCATGGGAGGCTTTCTTT
CDR3: CAISESFGSWEAFF

length: 12
J: TRBJ2-5
size: -
V: TRBV7-2
D: -
DNA: TGTGCCAGCAGCACATTTCTAGAGACCCAGTACTTC
CDR3: CASSTFLETQYF

length: 17
J: TRBJ1-2
size: once
V: TRBV2
D: TRBD1
DNA: TGTGCCAGCAGTGAATACGCGATGACCACAGGGGCGGATGGCTACACCTTC
CDR3: CASSEYAMTTGADGYTF

length: 14
J: TRBJ1-1
size: -
V: TRBV6-1
D: TRBD1
DNA: TGTGCCAGCAGTGTATCCGGGACAGGGACTGAAGCTTTCTTT
CDR3: CASSVSGTGTEAFF

length: 14
J: TRBJ2-3
size: -
V: TRBV11-3
D: TRBD2
DNA: TGTGCCAGCAGCCGGGGACTACAACAGGATACGCAGTATTTT
CDR3: CASSRGLQQDTQYF

length: 15
J: TRBJ1-5
size: few
V: TRBV5-1
D: TRBD1
DNA: TGCGCCAGCAGCTCGACAGGGATTGGAGATCAGCCCCAGCATTTT
CDR3: CASSSTGIGDQPQHF

length: 14
J: TRBJ1-6
size: -
V: TRBV5-4
D: TRBD1
DNA: TGTGCCAGCAGCCGGGACAGCAAGAATTCACCCCTCCACTTT
CDR3: CASSRDSKNSPLHF

length: 15
J: TRBJ2-1
size: once
V: TRBV5-4
D: TRBD1
DNA: TGTGCCAGCAGCCGACCCGGACAGGGTCCTAATGAGCAGTTCTTC
CDR3: CASSRPGQGPNEQFF

length: 15
J: TRBJ1-4
size: -
V: TRBV25-1
D: -
DNA: TGTGCCAGCAGTGCTTTGAGGTGGGGGGAAGAAAAACTGTTTTTT
CDR3: CASSALRWGEEKLFF

length: 17
J: TRBJ2-7
size: -
V: TRBV6-1
D: -
DNA: TGTGCCAGCAGTGAAAGGGGGGGATCCGGGAACTCCTACGAGCAGTACTTC
CDR3: CASSERGGSGNSYEQYF

length: 18
J: TRBJ2-6
size: few
V: TRBV6-1
D: TRBD1
DNA: TGTGCCAGCAGGGAAAGGGACAGGGACTATGCTGGGGCCAACGTCCTGACTTTC
CDR3: CASRERDRDYAGANVLTF

length: 16
J: TRBJ1-2
size: few
V: TRBV30
D: -
DNA: TGTGCCTGGAGTAAACAGGCAGGCCTAACTAACTATGGCTACACCTTC
CDR3: CAWSKQAGLTNYGYTF

length: 17
J: TRBJ2-7
size: -
V: TRBV15
D: TRBD2
DNA: TGTGCCACCAGCAGAGGGTCTTCTTCCGGGAGGTTCAAAGAGCAGTACTTC
CDR3: CATSRGSSSGRFKEQYF

length: 14
J: TRBJ1-1
size: -
V: TRBV7-9
D: -
DNA: TGTGCCAGCAGCTTCTCCGGGATGGAGGGTGAAGCTTTCTTT
CDR3: CASSFSGMEGEAFF

length: 17
J: TRBJ2-7
size: few
V: TRBV19
D: TRBD2
DNA: TGTGCCAGTAGTACACGGACTAGCGGGGGGGCCATAGACGAGCAGTACTTC
CDR3: CASSTRTSGGAIDEQYF

length: 13
J: TRBJ1-3
size: -
V: TRBV5-1
D: -
DNA: TGCGCCAGCAGCTTGGTAACAGGGCGAACCATATATTTT
CDR3: CASSLVTGRTIYF

length: 15
J: TRBJ1-3
size: -
V: TRBV7-6
D: TRBD1
DNA: TGTGCCAGCAGCCGGGACAGGGTCGGTGGAAACACCATATATTTT
CDR3: CASSRDRVGGNTIYF

length: 19
J: TRBJ2-1
size: -
V: TRBV5-4
D: TRBD2
DNA: TGTGCCAGCAGCTTGGCGGGACTAGCGGCCCCCTGGTACACGAATGAGCAGTTCTTC
CDR3: CASSLAGLAAPWYTNEQFF

length: 16
J: TRBJ1-6
size: -
V: TRBV2
D: -
DNA: TGTGCCAGCAGTGAAGCTCCGGGTCTCGATAATTCACCCCTCCACTTT
CDR3: CASSEAPGLDNSPLHF

length: 14
J: TRBJ2-7
size: -
V: TRBV10-3
D: -
DNA: TGTGCCATCTCCCCGGTTTATACCTCCTACGAGCAGTACTTC
CDR3: CAISPVYTSYEQYF

length: 13
J: TRBJ2-1
size: many
V: TRBV11-3
D: -
DNA: TGTGCCAGCAGAAGTCAACTTGGCAATGAGCAGTTCTTC
CDR3: CASRSQLGNEQFF

length: 16
J: TRBJ1-1
size: -
V: TRBV7-2
D: -
DNA: TGTGCCAGCAGACGACAGAACCAACTTCGAGACACTGAAGCTTTCTTT
CDR3: CASRRQNQLRDTEAFF

length: 11
J: TRBJ2-7
size: -
V: TRBV29-1
D: -
DNA: TGCAGCGTTGAGCAGGGGAACGAGCAGTACTTC
CDR3: CSVEQGNEQYF

length: 15
J: TRBJ1-1
size: -
V: TRBV29-1
D: TRBD1
DNA: TGCAGCGGGGGGGGCGGGACAGGGGTGAACACTGAAGCTTTCTTT
CDR3: CSGGGGTGVNTEAFF

length: 15
J: TRBJ2-7
size: once
V: TRBV5-6
D: TRBD2
DNA: TGTGCCAGCAGCTATCGACTAGCGGGACTTTACGAGCAGTACTTC
CDR3: CASSYRLAGLYEQYF

length: 11
J: TRBJ1-1
size: -
V: TRBV29-1
D: -
DNA: TGCAGCGTTGATGGGGGAGGCCAAGCTTTCTTT
CDR3: CSVDGGGQAFF

length: 13
J: TRBJ1-6
size: -
V: TRBV27
D: -
DNA: TGTGCCAGCAGTTTAGTACTAAATTCACCCCTCCACTTT
CDR3: CASSLVLNSPLHF

length: 15
J: TRBJ2-7
size: -
V: TRBV4-1
D: TRBD1
DNA: TGCGCCAGCAGCCTCTTACAGGGGGCGATCTACGAGCAGTACTTC
CDR3: CASSLLQGAIYEQYF

length: 13
J: TRBJ1-2
size: -
V: TRBV18
D: -
DNA: TGTGCCAGCTCACCAACCCAGAACTATGGCTACACCTTC
CDR3: CASSPTQNYGYTF

length: 17
J: TRBJ2-3
size: -
V: TRBV5-5
D: TRBD1
DNA: TGTGCCAGCAGCTTGTTGGGGGGGACAGGGTTGGCAGATACGCAGTATTTT
CDR3: CASSLLGGTGLADTQYF

length: 12
J: TRBJ2-7
size: -
V: TRBV6-6
D: -
DNA: TGTGCCAGCAGGGAACAAAGCGGAGAGCAGTACTTC
CDR3: CASREQSGEQYF

length: 15
J: TRBJ1-6
size: -
V: TRBV27
D: -
DNA: TGTGCCAGCAGTTTTGGTAGCTCCTATAATTCACCCCTCCACTTT
CDR3: CASSFGSSYNSPLHF

length: 15
J: TRBJ2-7
size: -
V: TRBV30
D: -
DNA: TGTGCCTGGAGCCCGGGACATCCGAGCTCCTACGAGCAGTACTTC
CDR3: CAWSPGHPSSYEQYF

length: 15
J: TRBJ2-7
size: once
V: TRBV2
D: TRBD1
DNA: TGTGCCAGCAGGGGACCGACAGGGTTCTCCTACGAGCAGTACTTC
CDR3: CASRGPTGFSYEQYF

length: 17
J: TRBJ1-3
size: -
V: TRBV5-4
D: -
DNA: TGTGCCAGCAGCAGAAGGACCGGACAGAGCTCTGGAAACACCATATATTTT
CDR3: CASSRRTGQSSGNTIYF

length: 11
J: TRBJ2-7
size: -
V: TRBV7-8
D: -
DNA: TGTGCCAGCCTTGAGGGCTACGAGCAGTACTTC
CDR3: CASLEGYEQYF